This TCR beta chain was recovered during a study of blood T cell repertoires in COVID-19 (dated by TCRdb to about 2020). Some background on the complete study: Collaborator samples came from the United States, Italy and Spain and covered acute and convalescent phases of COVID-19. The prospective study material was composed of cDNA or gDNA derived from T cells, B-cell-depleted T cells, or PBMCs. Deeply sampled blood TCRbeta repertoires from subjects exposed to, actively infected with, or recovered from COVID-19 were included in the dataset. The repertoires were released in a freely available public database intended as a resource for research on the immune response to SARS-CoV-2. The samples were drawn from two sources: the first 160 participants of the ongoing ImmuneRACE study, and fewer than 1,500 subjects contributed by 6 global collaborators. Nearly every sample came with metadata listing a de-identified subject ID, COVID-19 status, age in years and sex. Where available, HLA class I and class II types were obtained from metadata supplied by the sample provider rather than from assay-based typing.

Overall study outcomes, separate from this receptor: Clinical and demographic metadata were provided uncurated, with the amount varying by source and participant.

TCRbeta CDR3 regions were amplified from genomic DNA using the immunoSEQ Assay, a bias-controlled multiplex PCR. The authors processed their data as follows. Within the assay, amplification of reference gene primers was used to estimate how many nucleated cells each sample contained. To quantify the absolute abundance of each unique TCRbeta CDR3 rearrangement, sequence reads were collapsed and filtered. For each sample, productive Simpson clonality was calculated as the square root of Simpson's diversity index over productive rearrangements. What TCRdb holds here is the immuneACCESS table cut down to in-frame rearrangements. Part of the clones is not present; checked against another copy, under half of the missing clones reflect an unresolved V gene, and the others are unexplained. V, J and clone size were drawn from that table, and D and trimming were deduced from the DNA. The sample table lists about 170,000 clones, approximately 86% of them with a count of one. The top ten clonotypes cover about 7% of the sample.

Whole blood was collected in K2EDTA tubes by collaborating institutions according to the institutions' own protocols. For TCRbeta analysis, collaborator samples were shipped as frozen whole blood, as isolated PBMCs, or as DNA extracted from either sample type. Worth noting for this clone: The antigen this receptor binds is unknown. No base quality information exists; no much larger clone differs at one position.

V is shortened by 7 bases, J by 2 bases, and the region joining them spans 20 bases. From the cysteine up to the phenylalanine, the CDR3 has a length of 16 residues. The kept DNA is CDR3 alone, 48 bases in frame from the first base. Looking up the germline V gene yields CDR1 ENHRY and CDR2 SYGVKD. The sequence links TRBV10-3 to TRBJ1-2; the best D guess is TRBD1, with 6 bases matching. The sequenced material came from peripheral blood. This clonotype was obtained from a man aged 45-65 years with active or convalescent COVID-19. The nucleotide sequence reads TGTGCCATCACCCAACGGGGGGGGGCAGGAAACTATGGCTACACCTTC. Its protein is CAITQRGGAGNYGYTF.